Presented here are 9 T cell receptor beta chains from one specimen sequenced in a study of control samples from healthy donors and cancer patients. Produced via immunoSEQ multiplex PCR; TCRdb's table is partial and in-frame only. The table has about 170,000 clones, around nine tenths seen once. Material for sequencing was blood. The receptors were gathered from a young man in good health.

The CDR3 here is CASSQRQASEETQYF. CDR3 sequence (DNA): TGTGCCAGCAGCCAACGACAAGCGAGTGAAGAGACCCAGTACTTC. The genes are TRBV11-1 and TRBJ2-5; no reliable D call. The CDR3 consists of 15 residues. Trimming shortened V by 5 bases and J by 3 bases, and 16 bases separated the two germline ends. Germline CDR1 reads SGHAT; CDR2 reads FQDESV (reference sequence).

This chain joins TRBV29-1 and TRBJ2-1; D might be TRBD1 or TRBD2, each matching 5 bases. The CDR3 totals 13 residues. V lost 8 bases and J lost 6, with 17 bases in between. The germline CDR1 and CDR2 sequences are SQVTM and ANQGSEA. CDR3: CSHPRDAVNEQFF. In DNA, the CDR3 is TGCAGCCATCCCCGGGACGCCGTCAATGAGCAGTTCTTC.

V usage is TRBV18 and J usage is TRBJ2-5, with D uncertain. This CDR3 comprises 13 residues. CDR1 KGHSH and CDR2 LQKENI come from the germline V gene. V lost 3 bases, J lost 0 bases, and 5 bases lay in between. The chain's CDR3 is CASSPGYQETQYF. Written as DNA, the CDR3 is TGTGCCAGCTCACCGGGGTACCAAGAGACCCAGTACTTC.

The chain couples TRBV5-5 to TRBJ1-6; TRBD1 agrees at 7 bases. The CDR3 sequence is 13 residues long. V lost 4 bases and J lost 8; bases outside the gene matches: 3. Germline values: CDR1 SGHKS, CDR2 YYEKEE (reference sequence). The CDR3: CASSTDRDSPLHF. In DNA form, the CDR3 reads TGTGCCAGCAGCACTGACAGGGATTCACCCCTCCACTTT. Drawing the rest from reference TRBV5-5 and TRBJ1-6, the complete variable domain is DAGVTQSPTHLIKTRGQQVTLRCSPISGHKSVSWYQQVLGQGPQFIFQYYEKEERGRGNFPDRFSARQFPNYSSELNVNALLLGDSALYLCASSTDRDSPLHFGNGTRLTVT.

V gene TRBV15 combines with J gene TRBJ1-6; D is undetermined. This CDR3 has 18 amino acids. The ends were cut back, 1 base at V and 0 bases at J, with 13 bases in the middle. Looked up from germline, CDR1 is LNHNV and CDR2 is YYDKDF (reference sequence). The CDR3 region has the DNA TGTGCCACCAGCAGAGTTGGAGCCCCGAGCTCCTATAATTCACCCCTCCACTTT. It yields the protein CATSRVGAPSSYNSPLHF.

The V and J genes are TRBV10-3 and TRBJ1-2; D gene unclear. There are 14 residues in the CDR3. Germline V lookup: CDR1 ENHRY, CDR2 SYGVKD. Trimming pared 3 bases from V and 0 bases from J, leaving 8 bases between. The CDR3 DNA sequence: TGTGCCATCAGTGAAAGGGCGGCTAACTATGGCTACACCTTC. Protein product: CAISERAANYGYTF.

The chain employs TRBV24-1 and TRBJ1-2; no firm D call. Germline V gene data show CDR1 as KGHDR and CDR2 as SFDVKD. V was pared by 4 bases and J by 4 bases, with 18 bases between. The CDR3 is 16 residues long. The CDR3 spells CATSDRPGRTFYGYTF. CDR3 nucleotides: TGTGCCACCAGTGACCGACCAGGACGGACGTTCTATGGCTACACCTTC.

This sequence joins TRBV4-2 and TRBJ1-1, with D perhaps matching TRBD1 (6 bases). Trimming removed 1 base at V and 2 bases at J, with 11 bases between. This CDR3 region has 15 residues. Germline CDR1 and CDR2: LGHNA and YNFKEQ. The CDR3 is CASSQAGAVNTEAFF. The CDR3 DNA sequence: TGTGCCAGCAGCCAAGCAGGGGCGGTAAACACTGAAGCTTTCTTT.

The J gene is TRBJ2-1, the V gene TRBV24-1; 9 nucleotides agree with TRBD2. Trimming cost V 3 bases and J 10 bases; bases outside gene matches: 15. Germline values: CDR1 KGHDR, CDR2 SFDVKD. The CDR3 loop spans 17 amino acids. The CDR3 nucleotides read TGTGCCACCAGTGATCCCCCCGTAGCGGGAGTACTACTGGAGCAGTTCTTC. Translating it yields CATSDPPVAGVLLEQFF.